Below, one T cell receptor beta chain is given with its context. Its specific antigen is unknown. No much larger clone is present one base from it, and per-base qualities are unavailable. There are 19 amino acids in the CDR3, from cysteine to phenylalanine inclusive. The read is trimmed to its CDR3 DNA, 57 bases read in frame from base 1. Here V drops 2 bases and J drops 1 base, and the junction holds 13 bases not matched to any gene. The germline V gene sets CDR1 to SGHAT and CDR2 to FQNNGV. Receptor libraries were prepared by RT-PCR. The sample was run on a NextSeq 550. TCRdb reanalyzed the raw reads on its own, using fastp at Q25 for trimming and MiXCR for clone calling, and kept in-frame beta chains. Each CDR3 protein appears once, grouped with its most common genes and DNA. The sample yields hundreds of thousands of distinct CDR3 sequences; 16% were counted once. Of the sample, around 6.8% falls within the top ten clones.

The sample is drawn from a study of patients and donors after allogeneic stem cell transplantation (TCRdb year 2020). The chain is made from TRBV11-2 and TRBJ2-3, with 9 bases in between that match TRBD1. The clonotype was recovered from a human donor who was either an allogeneic HSCT recipient or a stem cell or donor lymphocyte infusion donor (not recorded which). It is not recorded whose cells these are; they may come from a transplant donor. The sample was blood, either unsorted or a sorted T cell fraction (not recorded which). The DNA sequence is as follows: TGTGCCAGCAGCTTAACCTTCGTGGGACAGGGATGGGGCACAGATACGCAGTATTTT. This sequence encodes CASSLTFVGQGWGTDTQYF.